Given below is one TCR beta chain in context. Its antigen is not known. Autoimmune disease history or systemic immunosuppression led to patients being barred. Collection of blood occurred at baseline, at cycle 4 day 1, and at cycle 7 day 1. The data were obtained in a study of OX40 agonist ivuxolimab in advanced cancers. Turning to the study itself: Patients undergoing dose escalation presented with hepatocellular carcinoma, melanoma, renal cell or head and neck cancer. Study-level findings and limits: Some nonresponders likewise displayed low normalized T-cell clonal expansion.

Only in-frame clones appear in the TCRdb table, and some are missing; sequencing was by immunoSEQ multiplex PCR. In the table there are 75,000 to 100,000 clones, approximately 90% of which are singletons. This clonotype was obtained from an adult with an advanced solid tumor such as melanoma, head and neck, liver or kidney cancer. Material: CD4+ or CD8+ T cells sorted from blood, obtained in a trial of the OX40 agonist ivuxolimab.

CDR3 sequence (DNA): TGTGCCAGCAGTGAGTCCCCGGGACTAGCGGGAGGGCGAAATACGCAGTATTTT. Translated, it gives CASSESPGLAGGRNTQYF. This sequence joins TRBV2 and TRBJ2-3; TRBD2 agrees at 16 bases. The V and J ends lost 3 bases and 7 bases, in that order; junction bases with no gene match: 10. Germline V gene lookup returns CDR1 SNHLY and CDR2 FYNNEI. This CDR3 has 18 residues.